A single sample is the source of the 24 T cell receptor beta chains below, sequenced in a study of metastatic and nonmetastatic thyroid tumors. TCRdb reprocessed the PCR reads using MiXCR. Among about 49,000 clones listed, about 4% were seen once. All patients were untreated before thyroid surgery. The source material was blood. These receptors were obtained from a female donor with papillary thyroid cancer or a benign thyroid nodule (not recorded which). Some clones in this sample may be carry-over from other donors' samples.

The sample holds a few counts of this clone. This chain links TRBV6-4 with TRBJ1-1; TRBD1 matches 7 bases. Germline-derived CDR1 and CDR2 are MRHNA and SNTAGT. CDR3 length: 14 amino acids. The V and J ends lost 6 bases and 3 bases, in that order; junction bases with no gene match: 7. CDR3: CASRSQGIHTEAFF. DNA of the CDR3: TGTGCCAGCAGGTCACAGGGGATCCACACTGAAGCTTTCTTT.

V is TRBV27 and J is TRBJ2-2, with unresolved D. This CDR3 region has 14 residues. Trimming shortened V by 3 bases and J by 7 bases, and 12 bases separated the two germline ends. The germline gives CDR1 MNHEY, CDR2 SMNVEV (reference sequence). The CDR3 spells CASSLGSADGELFF. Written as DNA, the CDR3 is TGTGCCAGCAGTTTGGGCAGTGCGGACGGGGAGCTGTTTTTT.

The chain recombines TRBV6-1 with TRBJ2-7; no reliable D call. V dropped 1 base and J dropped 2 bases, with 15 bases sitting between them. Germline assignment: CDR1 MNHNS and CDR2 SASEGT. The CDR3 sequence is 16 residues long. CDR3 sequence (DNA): TGTGCCAGCAGTGAAGGCGCTAGATTAGGTCCCTACGAGCAGTACTTC. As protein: CASSEGARLGPYEQYF.

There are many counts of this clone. The CDR3 reads CAWSVEGRPPDTQYF. DNA of the CDR3: TGTGCCTGGAGTGTAGAGGGACGCCCCCCAGATACGCAGTATTTT. The chain joins TRBV30 to TRBJ2-3; tentatively, D is TRBD1 or TRBD2 (5 bases each). The CDR3 sequence is 15 residues long. Deletions cut 0 bases from V and 4 bases from J, with 14 bases between. Germline loops: CDR1 GTSNPN, CDR2 SVGIG (reference sequence). The full variable domain, in which reference TRBV30 and TRBJ2-3 provide the parts outside the CDR3, is SQTIHQWPATLVQPVGSPLSLECTVEGTSNPNLYWYRQAAGRGLQLLFYSVGIGQISSEVPQNLSASRPQDRQFILSSKKLLLSDSGFYLCAWSVEGRPPDTQYFGPGTRLTVL.

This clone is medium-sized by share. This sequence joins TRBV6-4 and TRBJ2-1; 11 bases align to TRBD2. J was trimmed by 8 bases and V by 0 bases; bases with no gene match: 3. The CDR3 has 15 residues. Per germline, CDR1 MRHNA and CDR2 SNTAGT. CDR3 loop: CASSDSLAGAHEQFF. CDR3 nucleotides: TGTGCCAGCAGTGACTCACTAGCGGGAGCTCATGAGCAGTTCTTC.

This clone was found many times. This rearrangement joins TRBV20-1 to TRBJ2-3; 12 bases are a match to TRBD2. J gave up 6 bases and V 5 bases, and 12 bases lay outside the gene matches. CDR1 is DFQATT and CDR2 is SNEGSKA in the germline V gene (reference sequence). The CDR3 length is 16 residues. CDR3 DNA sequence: TGCAGTGCTTTTAACGGACTAGCGGGATTAGAGGATACGCAGTATTTT. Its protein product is CSAFNGLAGLEDTQYF.

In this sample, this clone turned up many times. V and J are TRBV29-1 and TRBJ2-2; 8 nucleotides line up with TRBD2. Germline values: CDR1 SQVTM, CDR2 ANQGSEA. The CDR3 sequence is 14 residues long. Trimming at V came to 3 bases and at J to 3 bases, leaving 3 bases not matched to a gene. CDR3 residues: CSVDPAGDTGELFF. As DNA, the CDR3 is TGCAGCGTTGACCCAGCGGGGGACACCGGGGAGCTGTTTTTT.

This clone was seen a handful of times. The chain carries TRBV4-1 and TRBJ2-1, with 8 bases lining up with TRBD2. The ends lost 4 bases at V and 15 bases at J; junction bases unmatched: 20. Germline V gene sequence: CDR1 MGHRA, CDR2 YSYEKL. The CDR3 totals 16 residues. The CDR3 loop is CASSRGALAAGDAGFF. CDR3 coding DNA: TGCGCCAGCAGCCGTGGGGCACTAGCGGCAGGCGACGCTGGGTTCTTC.

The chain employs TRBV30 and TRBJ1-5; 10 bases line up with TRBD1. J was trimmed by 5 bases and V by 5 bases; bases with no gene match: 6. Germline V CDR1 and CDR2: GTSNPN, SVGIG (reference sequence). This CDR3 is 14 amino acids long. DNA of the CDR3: TGTGCCTGGGCCGGGACAGGGGTATATCAGCCCCAGCATTTT. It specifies CAWAGTGVYQPQHF.

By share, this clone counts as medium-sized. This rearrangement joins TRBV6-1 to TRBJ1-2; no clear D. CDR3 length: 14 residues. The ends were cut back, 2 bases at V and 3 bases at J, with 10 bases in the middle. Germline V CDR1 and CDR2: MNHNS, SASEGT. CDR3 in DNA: TGTGCCAGCAGTGAATCGGTCGGGGACTATGGCTACACCTTC. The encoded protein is CASSESVGDYGYTF.

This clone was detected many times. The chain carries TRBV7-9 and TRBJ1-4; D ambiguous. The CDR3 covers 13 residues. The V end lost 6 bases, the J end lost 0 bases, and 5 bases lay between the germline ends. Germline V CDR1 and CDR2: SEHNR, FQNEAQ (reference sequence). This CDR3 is CASRVATNEKLFF. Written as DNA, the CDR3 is TGTGCCAGCAGAGTTGCAACTAATGAAAAACTGTTTTTT.

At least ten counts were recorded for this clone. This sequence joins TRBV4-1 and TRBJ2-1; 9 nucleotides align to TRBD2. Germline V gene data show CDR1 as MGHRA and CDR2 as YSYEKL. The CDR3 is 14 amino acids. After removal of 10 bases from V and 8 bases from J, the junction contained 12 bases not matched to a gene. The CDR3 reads CATKTSGAVHEQFF. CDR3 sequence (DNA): TGCGCCACCAAGACTAGCGGAGCTGTCCATGAGCAGTTCTTC.

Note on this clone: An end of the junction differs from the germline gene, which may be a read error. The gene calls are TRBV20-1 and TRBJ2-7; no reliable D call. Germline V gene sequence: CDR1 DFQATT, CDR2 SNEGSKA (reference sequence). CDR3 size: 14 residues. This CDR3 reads CSASVPGFTYEQYF. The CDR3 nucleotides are TGCAGTGCTAGTGTGCCAGGATTTACCTACGAGCAGTACTTT.

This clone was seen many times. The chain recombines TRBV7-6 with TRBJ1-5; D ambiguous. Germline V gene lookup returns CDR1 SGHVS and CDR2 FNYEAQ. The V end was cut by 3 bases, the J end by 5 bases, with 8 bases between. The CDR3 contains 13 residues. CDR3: CASSFGDYQPQHF. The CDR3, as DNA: TGTGCCAGCAGCTTTGGGGATTATCAGCCCCAGCATTTT.

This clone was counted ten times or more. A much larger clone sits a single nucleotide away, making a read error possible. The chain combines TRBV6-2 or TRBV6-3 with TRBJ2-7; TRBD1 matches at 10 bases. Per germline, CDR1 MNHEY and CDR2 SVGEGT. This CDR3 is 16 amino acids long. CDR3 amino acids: CTSTSLRGQGSEEQYF. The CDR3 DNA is TGTACCAGCACGTCACTCAGGGGACAGGGGTCGGAGGAGCAGTACTTC.

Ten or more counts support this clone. CDR3 residues: CASSQSITGARTDTQYF. CDR3 sequence (DNA): TGTGCCAGCAGCCAATCGATAACGGGAGCGCGCACAGATACGCAGTATTTT. This chain uses TRBV16 with TRBJ2-3; D is possibly TRBD2 (6 bases). CDR1 is KGHSY, CDR2 FQNENV, per germline. V lost 0 bases to trimming and J lost 1 base, with 14 bases between them. CDR3 length: 17 amino acids.

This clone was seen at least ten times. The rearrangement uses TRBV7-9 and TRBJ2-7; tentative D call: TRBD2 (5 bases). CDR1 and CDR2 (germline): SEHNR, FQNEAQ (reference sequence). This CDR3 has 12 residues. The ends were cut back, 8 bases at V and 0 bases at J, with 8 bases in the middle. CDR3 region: CASGSSSYEQYF. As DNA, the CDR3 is TGTGCCAGCGGGAGTTCCTCCTACGAGCAGTACTTC.

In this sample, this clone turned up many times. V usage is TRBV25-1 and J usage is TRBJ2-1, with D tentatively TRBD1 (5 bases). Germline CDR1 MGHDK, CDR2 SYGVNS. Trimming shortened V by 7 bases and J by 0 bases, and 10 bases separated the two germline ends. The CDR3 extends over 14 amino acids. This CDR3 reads CASKVDSSYNEQFF. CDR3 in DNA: TGTGCCAGCAAGGTCGACAGCTCCTACAATGAGCAGTTCTTC.

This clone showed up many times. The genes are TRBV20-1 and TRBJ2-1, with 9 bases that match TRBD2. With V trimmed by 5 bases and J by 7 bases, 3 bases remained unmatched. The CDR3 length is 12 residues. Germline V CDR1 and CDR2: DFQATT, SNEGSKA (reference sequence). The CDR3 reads CSAPTSGNEQFF. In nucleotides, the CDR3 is TGCAGTGCTCCGACTAGCGGAAATGAGCAGTTCTTC.

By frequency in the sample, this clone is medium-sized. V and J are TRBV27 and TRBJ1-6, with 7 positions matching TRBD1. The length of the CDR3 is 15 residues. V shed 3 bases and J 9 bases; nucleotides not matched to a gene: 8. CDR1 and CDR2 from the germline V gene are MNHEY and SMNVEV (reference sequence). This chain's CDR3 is CASSFGDSGASPLHF. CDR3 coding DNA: TGTGCCAGCAGTTTCGGGGACAGCGGGGCTTCACCCCTCCACTTT.

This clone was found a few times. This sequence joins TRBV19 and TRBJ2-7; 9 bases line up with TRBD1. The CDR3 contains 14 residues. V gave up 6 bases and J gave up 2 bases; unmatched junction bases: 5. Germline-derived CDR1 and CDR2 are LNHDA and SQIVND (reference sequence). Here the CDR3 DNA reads TGTGCCAGTAGCGTGGGACAGGGCCCCTACGAGCAGTACTTC. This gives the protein CASSVGQGPYEQYF.

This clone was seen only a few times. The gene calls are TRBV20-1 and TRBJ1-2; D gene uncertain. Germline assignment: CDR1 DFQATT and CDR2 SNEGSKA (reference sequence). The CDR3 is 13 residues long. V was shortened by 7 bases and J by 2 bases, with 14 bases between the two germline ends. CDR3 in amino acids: CSGGSGENYGYTF. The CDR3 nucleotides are TGCAGTGGTGGGAGCGGAGAAAACTATGGCTACACCTTC.

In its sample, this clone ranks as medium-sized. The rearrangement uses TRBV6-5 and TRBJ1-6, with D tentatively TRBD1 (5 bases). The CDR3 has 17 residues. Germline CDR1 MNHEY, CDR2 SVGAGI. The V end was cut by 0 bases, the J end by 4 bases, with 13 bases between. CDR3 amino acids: CASSYSMGDPYNSPLHF. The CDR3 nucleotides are TGTGCCAGCAGTTACTCGATGGGGGACCCATATAATTCACCCCTCCACTTT.

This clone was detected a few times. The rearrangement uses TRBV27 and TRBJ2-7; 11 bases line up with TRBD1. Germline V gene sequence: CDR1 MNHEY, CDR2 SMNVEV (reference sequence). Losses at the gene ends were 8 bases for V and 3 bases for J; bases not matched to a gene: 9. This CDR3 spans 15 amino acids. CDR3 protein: CASQSRDRGVYEQYF. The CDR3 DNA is TGTGCCAGCCAAAGCCGGGACAGGGGGGTCTACGAGCAGTACTTC.